One sample yielded the 17 T cell receptor beta chains listed below, sequenced in a study of monozygotic twins with inflammatory bowel disease. After re-calling the 5' RACE reads, TCRdb lists one entry per CDR3 protein, DNA absent. The table gives under 200,000 distinct CDR3 sequences; the top ten clones make up roughly 2.3% of it. The sequenced material came from blood. All receptors derive from a human donor with ulcerative colitis or Crohn's disease, or a healthy co-twin of an affected twin (not recorded which).

The genes are TRBV12-3 or TRBV12-4 and TRBJ2-2. CDR3 length: 13 residues. The CDR3 loop is CASSRIGTGELFF.

The chain is built from TRBV5-6 and TRBJ2-5; no DNA is available, so the TRBD1 call from TCRdb remains unchecked. Per the germline V gene, CDR1 is SGHDT and CDR2 is YYEEEE. This CDR3 spans 14 amino acids. The CDR3 loop is CASMGGHWAETQYF.

The chain uses TRBV12-3 or TRBV12-4 and TRBJ1-6; TCRdb proposes TRBD1, but this gene call is untestable without DNA. The CDR3 has 14 residues. CDR3 in amino acids: CASSRDRGPSPLHF.

The chain recombines TRBV5-6 with TRBJ2-7; absent DNA, TCRdb's TRBD1 call cannot be checked. CDR1 and CDR2 from the germline V gene are SGHDT and YYEEEE. CDR3 length: 16 residues. The CDR3 loop reads CASSLLIGQSSYEQYF.

The chain uses TRBV7-9 and TRBJ2-1; TCRdb lists TRBD2, though no DNA is available to test this call. The CDR3 loop spans 15 amino acids. The germline CDR1 and CDR2 sequences are SEHNR and FQNEAQ (reference sequence). The CDR3 spells CASSPIAGPGNEQFF. Complete variable domain (other parts from reference TRBV7-9 and TRBJ2-1): DTGVSQNPRHKITKRGQNVTFRCDPISEHNRLYWYRQTLGQGPEFLTYFQNEAQLEKSRLLSDRFSAERPKGSFSTLEIQRTEQGDSAMYLCASSPIAGPGNEQFFGPGTRLTVL.

The chain recombines TRBV20-1 with TRBJ1-4; TCRdb's assignment of TRBD1 cannot be checked, as there is no DNA. The germline V gene encodes CDR1 DFQATT and CDR2 SNEGSKA (reference sequence). CDR3 size: 15 residues. This chain's CDR3 is CSARPRGGINEKLFF.

The rearrangement joins TRBV27 to TRBJ2-3; TCRdb picks TRBD1, but there is no DNA to check that call. Germline values: CDR1 MNHEY, CDR2 SMNVEV (reference sequence). The CDR3 spans 16 residues. This CDR3 is CASRTRDPSGTDTQYF.

The chain combines TRBV7-9 with TRBJ2-7. The CDR3 sequence is 14 residues long. Germline V gene sequence: CDR1 SEHNR, CDR2 FQNEAQ (reference sequence). The CDR3 is CARSSLLRSYEQYF.

This chain links TRBV5-4 with TRBJ1-4; lacking DNA, the TRBD1 call made by TCRdb goes unchecked. CDR3 size: 13 residues. Germline loops: CDR1 SGHNT, CDR2 YYREEE (reference sequence). The CDR3 loop reads CASTDRTGEKLFF.

The rearrangement links TRBV7-3 to TRBJ2-1. CDR3 length equals 12 residues. Germline assignment: CDR1 SGHTA and CDR2 FQGTGA. CDR3 protein: CASSLWGHEQFF.

The chain couples TRBV10-3 to TRBJ2-1; lacking DNA, the TRBD2 call made by TCRdb goes unchecked. Germline CDR1 and CDR2: ENHRY and SYGVKD. This CDR3 contains 16 residues. The CDR3 is CAISNSGRASYNEQFF.

This chain joins TRBV20-1 and TRBJ2-3; absent DNA, TCRdb's TRBD1 call cannot be checked. The CDR3 runs to 14 residues. The germline CDR1 and CDR2 sequences are DFQATT and SNEGSKA (reference sequence). CDR3 residues: CSAREGPSTDTQYF.

The chain couples TRBV7-2 to TRBJ2-1; TCRdb's D call of TRBD2 is untestable without DNA. Germline values: CDR1 SGHTA, CDR2 FQGNSA. The CDR3 is 15 amino acids. The CDR3 is CASRRTGTSGGEQFF. The full variable domain, its missing parts supplied by reference TRBV7-2 and TRBJ2-1, is GAGVSQSPSNKVTEKGKDVELRCDPISGHTALYWYRQSLGQGLEFLIYFQGNSAPDKSGLPSDRFSAERTGGSVSTLTIQRTQQEDSAVYLCASRRTGTSGGEQFFGPGTRLTVL.

V and J are TRBV14 and TRBJ2-6. The CDR3 length is 16 residues. CDR1 and CDR2 from the germline V gene are SGHDN and FVKESK. CDR3 residues: CASSPDRSSGANVLTF.

The V call is TRBV12-5, the J call TRBJ2-7. Germline CDR1 and CDR2: LGHNT and FRNRAP. This CDR3 is built from 12 residues. CDR3: CASGGDSYEQYF.

This sequence joins TRBV6-1 and TRBJ1-5; TCRdb returns TRBD1, unconfirmable since there is no DNA. Germline CDR1 is MNHNS and CDR2 is SASEGT. CDR3 size: 14 residues. CDR3 protein: CASSGQGISQPQHF.

V and J are TRBV20-1 and TRBJ2-4; TCRdb names TRBD1, which stays unverified in the absence of DNA. The CDR3 covers 15 residues. Germline loops: CDR1 DFQATT, CDR2 SNEGSKA (reference sequence). This CDR3 reads CSAFQGVLAKNIQYF.